The TCR beta chain described here comes from a study of T cell clonotyping in hematopoietic cell transplantation. This clone came up a few times. Only in-frame clones appear in the TCRdb table, and some are missing; sequencing was by immunoSEQ multiplex PCR. The sample yields 15,000 to 20,000 clones, roughly 84% seen once. Germline V lookup: CDR1 SEHNR, CDR2 FQNEAQ (reference sequence). The CDR3 sequence is 15 residues long. Trimming pared 5 bases from V and 4 bases from J, leaving 17 bases between. The sample comprised peripheral blood mononuclear cells. The chain uses TRBV7-9 and TRBJ2-5, with a weak D call TRBD1 (5 bases). The receptor was derived from a man aged 60 to 69 in good health. Some clones in this sample may be carry-over from other donors' samples. As DNA, the CDR3 is TGTGCCAGCAGCCCGTGGACATTCCAATCAGAGACCCAGTACTTC. Amino acids: CASSPWTFQSETQYF.